This T cell receptor beta chain came from a study of cytomegalovirus exposure and HLA in healthy donors. The V segment lost 7 bases and the J segment 3 bases; nucleotides outside the gene matches: 9. Germline V CDR1 and CDR2: SGHRS, YFSETQ. This CDR3 has 15 amino acids. PCR was performed using 60 Vbeta and 13 Jbeta primers. Assay: immunoSEQ multiplex PCR; the TCRdb copy retains only in-frame clones and omits some. The profile shows 100,000 to 150,000 clones, roughly 76% of them singletons. Study-level points and caveats: A later analysis linked a missense variant in DCLRE1C to the trimming of TCR beta V and J genes. By a later analysis, the bulk of CMV-associated TCR beta chains appeared HLA-restricted. Across donors, sequencing depth was assumed by presence/absence analyses to be roughly uniform.

Regarding this clone: Its specificity is not known.

Sequenced sample: PBMCs. J is TRBJ2-5 and V is TRBV5-1; TRBD1 matches 10 bases. The sequence derives from a woman aged 55-70 years in good health and CMV-seropositive. The CDR3 DNA sequence: TGCGCCAGCGGCATCGCGGGACAGGGGAAAGAGACCCAGTACTTC. It is translated as CASGIAGQGKETQYF.